This entry describes one TCR beta chain. Its specificity is not known. The sample originates from a study of human thymus T cells. TCRdb's copy holds only in-frame clones and misses some; the assay was immunoSEQ multiplex PCR. Found here are just over 45,000 clones, about 95% of them singletons; the top ten hold 0.15% to 0.2%. The CDR3 runs 22 residues. Study results and limitations: Gene usage for V and J segments appeared biased in thymic and blood repertoires.

The sequencing sample was made of blood. This sequence originates from a girl less than two years old with a congenital heart defect but otherwise immunologically healthy. The chain joins TRBV21-1 to TRBJ2-3; the table's TRBD2 call for D was not verified on the DNA. TRBV21-1 is reported as a pseudogene. This CDR3 reads CASSKRDRGCGLAGGPEDTQYF. For the CDR3, the DNA is TGTGCCAGCAGCAAAAGAGACAGGGGATGCGGACTAGCGGGAGGGCCAGAAGATACGCAGTATTTT.